This T cell receptor (beta chain) was identified in a study of shared clonotypes between healthy human individuals (dated by TCRdb to 2019 to 2021). At the level of the whole study: A couple of women and a few men aged 18 to 49 years were included in the cohort. Per donor, three plates each were used for CD4 naive and CD4 memory, two for CD8 naive, and one for CD8 memory. Libraries were prepared and TCR repertoires were sequenced by different laboratories using diverse techniques, in order to increase sequencing depth and limit assay-specific biases. Between about 0.9 and 8.9 billion PBMCs per donor were obtained by leukapheresis. To estimate repertoire size and how much clonotype sharing occurs between individuals, the study deeply sequenced the blood TCR repertoires of several healthy adults. Results and caveats for the whole study, not just this receptor: Because the study included a small number of donors, the genetic and exposure-history diversity represented was limited. Sampling was restricted to blood, and TCR repertoires in tissue are likely to differ from TCR repertoires in blood. Larger estimated clonotype richness was generally found for naive subsets than for memory subsets. Higher generation probabilities were observed for clonotypes shared by all four sorted-subset donors than for non-shared clonotypes. Sharing across a handful of donors was observed for about 5% of naive CD4, over 3% of naive CD8, over 2% of memory CD4, and around 0.42% of memory CD8 clonotypes. Pairwise subsampling led to the expectation that sequencing depth would affect the degree of clonotype sharing among donors. Rarefaction of sorted-subset datasets indicated incomplete sequencing despite the large sequencing depth.

As to this clone: Its cognate antigen has yet to be identified. No base quality values were provided; no much bigger clone lies one nucleotide off.

The donors were healthy, HIV-negative adults who had no recently reported acute infections or vaccinations. All donors were Caucasian adults living in Nashville, Tennessee, USA. CD4+ T cells were enriched through magnetic negative selection, after which naive cells were positively selected on CD45RA and the remaining negative fraction served as the memory subset. Blood was obtained by leukapheresis, after which PBMCs were separated by Ficoll-Histopaque density gradient centrifugation and cryopreserved in liquid nitrogen vapor phase. Purity and quantity of every magnetically sorted T cell population were checked by analytical flow cytometry. From each sorted fraction, genomic DNA was isolated and quantified by UV absorbance on a Nanodrop 2000c. Taken from cysteine to phenylalanine, the CDR3 has 11 residues. Only the CDR3 DNA is retained, 33 bases long and in frame from the first base. The germline V gene (reference sequence) yields GTSNPN for CDR1 and SVGIG for CDR2. V is shortened by 3 bases, J by 5 bases, and the region joining them spans 7 bases.

Using the deep immunoSEQ assay, multiplex PCR amplified TCR CDR3 regions from genomic DNA. Extracted genomic DNA from each cell subset was spread evenly across all wells of several immunoSEQ 96-well plates, with each plate serving as a replicate. For sorted subsets, about 200 ng genomic DNA, equal to tens of thousands of T cell genomes, was loaded into each replicate PCR. Purified libraries were measured with a Qubit 3.0 fluorometer, size-checked on a Bioanalyzer 2100, and measured again with the KAPA Library Quantification kit. Every immunoSEQ 96-well plate was sequenced on a separate single-read 150-cycle Illumina NextSeq 550 flow cell. Concerning the study's data processing: Because only junctional sequences without quality scores were contained in the immunoSEQ output, filtering matching that applied to full-length reads could not be performed. To assign V/J genes and CDR3, sequences were annotated against IMGT germline references using PyIR, a Python wrapper for IgBLAST v1.9. Any read was removed if the V/J assignment was weak (E-value above 1e-6), the CDR3 was missing, or the read contained stop codons, out-of-frame junctions, or ambiguous translated residues. V3J clonotypes were defined as sequences sharing the same inferred V gene, J gene, and CDR3 amino acid sequence. To compute the percentage overlap between repertoires, the number of shared unique clonotypes was divided by the size of the smaller repertoire. Repertoire richness was assessed with RTK rarefaction, the Chao1 estimator, and Recon v2.1 estimates of unobserved clonotypes. OLGA was used to compute generation probabilities for all TCRbeta clonotypes that the gDNA method yielded from a few donors. TCRdb provides this immuneACCESS table in a form limited to in-frame rearrangements. Some clones are lacking; in checked studies, under half of them reflect an unresolved V gene, and why the rest are absent is not known. The V and J calls and the clone size are those of that table, but D and trimming were determined from the DNA. In all, the sample holds approximately 2.1 million clones, and just over 90% of those were seen once. 0.35% to 0.5% of the sample is taken by the ten largest.

The chain is made from TRBV30 and TRBJ1-1, with the D gene not clear enough to name. This TCR was sampled from a man aged 18 to 30 in good health. Some clones in this sample may be carry-over from other donors' samples. Sequencing was done on a sample of naive CD4+ T cells from PBMCs. The label giving this sample's cell subset or site can be read as: CD45RA+ positively selected. The DNA sequence reads TGTGCCTGGAGAGGCCGGACTGAAGCTTTCTTT. It encodes CAWRGRTEAFF.